These 25 T cell receptor beta chains share one sample of origin, sequenced in a study of T-cell memory formation after mild COVID-19. From the 5' RACE reads, TCRdb called clonotypes with MiXCR, one entry per CDR3 protein. The table includes approximately 490,000 distinct CDR3 sequences, roughly 22% detected once. Input material: PBMCs or a T cell subset sorted from them (not recorded which). Receptors originate from an adult woman who had mild COVID-19 (a few samples of this study predate the infection). Cell type and time point are not known.

This clonotype was counted a few times. The chain is built from TRBV18 and TRBJ2-5; 7 bases are shared with TRBD1. After removal of 5 bases from V and 1 base from J, the junction contained 10 bases not matched to a gene. The CDR3 is 16 residues long. Germline CDR1 is KGHSH and CDR2 is LQKENI. CDR3 nucleotide sequence: TGTGCCAGCTCAGCTCGGGACAGCCTTACCCAAGAGACCCAGTACTTC. Its translation is CASSARDSLTQETQYF.

V usage is TRBV30 and J usage is TRBJ2-5; 7 bases align to TRBD1. Unmatched junction bases numbered 9, after V lost 0 bases and J lost 5 bases. CDR1 is GTSNPN, CDR2 SVGIG, per germline (reference sequence). CDR3 length: 15 amino acids. The CDR3 DNA reads as TGTGCCTGGAGTGTACCCAGGGGGAGATTTGAGACCCAGTACTTC. It encodes CAWSVPRGRFETQYF.

The CDR3 nucleotides read TGCAGCGCCGTCACAGGGCACGGCTACACCTTC. Translating it yields CSAVTGHGYTF. This chain joins TRBV29-1 and TRBJ1-2; D perhaps matches TRBD1 (6 bases). V was shortened by 7 bases and J by 8 bases, with 14 bases between the two germline ends. CDR1 and CDR2 from the germline V gene are SQVTM and ANQGSEA. The CDR3 consists of 11 residues.

Only a few counts were recorded for this clonotype. The V call is TRBV5-1, the J call TRBJ1-1, with D maybe TRBD1 (5 bases). The CDR3 runs to 15 residues. CDR1 and CDR2 (germline): SGHRS, YFSETQ. V lost 0 bases and J lost 3, with 12 bases in between. CDR3 residues: CASSLGYRSDTEAFF. In nucleotides, the CDR3 is TGCGCCAGCAGCTTGGGGTACAGGTCTGACACTGAAGCTTTCTTT.

This chain uses TRBV12-3 or TRBV12-4 with TRBJ2-3; D remains ambiguous. Trimming took 2 bases from V and 0 from J, leaving 9 bases between them. This CDR3 comprises 15 residues. CDR3 sequence: CASSLKGISTDTQYF. DNA of the CDR3: TGTGCCAGCAGTTTAAAAGGGATTAGCACAGATACGCAGTATTTT.

V gene TRBV5-1 combines with J gene TRBJ1-1; unclear D gene. Germline values: CDR1 SGHRS, CDR2 YFSETQ. The CDR3 totals 14 residues. The ends were cut back, 4 bases at V and 4 bases at J, with 14 bases in the middle. DNA for the CDR3: TGCGCCAGCAGCCCTGGGTCAGATGGCACTGAAGCTTTCTTT. Translating it yields CASSPGSDGTEAFF.

The chain uses TRBV10-3 and TRBJ1-5, with 7 bases identical to TRBD1. There are 13 residues in the CDR3. V shed 11 bases, J shed 7 bases, and the junction held 11 bases outside the gene matches. Looked up from germline, CDR1 is ENHRY and CDR2 is SYGVKD. The CDR3 coding sequence is TGTGCCTCAACCCGGGACAGCGTACAGCCCCAGCATTTT. Its protein product is CASTRDSVQPQHF.

V and J are TRBV24-1 and TRBJ1-3; no clear D gene. The V gene's germline CDR1 is KGHDR and CDR2 SFDVKD. Trimming took off 0 bases at V and 4 bases at J, with 3 bases between the two ends. The CDR3 consists of 13 residues. This CDR3 is CATSDLAGNTIYF. CDR3 DNA: TGTGCCACCAGTGATTTGGCCGGAAACACCATATATTTT.

This clonotype has only a few counts. The chain combines TRBV7-3 with TRBJ2-1; TRBD1 aligns across 7 bases. J was trimmed by 8 bases and V by 3 bases; bases with no gene match: 7. Germline lookup yields CDR1 SGHTA and CDR2 FQGTGA. The CDR3 spans 14 residues. The CDR3 DNA reads TGTGCCAGCAGCTTGGCTGAGGGGGCGGATGAGCAGTTCTTC. Protein product: CASSLAEGADEQFF.

This sequence joins TRBV5-4 and TRBJ2-7, with D unresolved. V gave up 3 bases and J gave up 3 bases, with 10 bases separating them. In germline, CDR1 is SGHNT, CDR2 YYREEE (reference sequence). CDR3 length: 13 residues. DNA for the CDR3: TGTGCCAGCAGCTCCGACACCGACTACGAGCAGTACTTC. This translates into CASSSDTDYEQYF.

This clonotype was counted a few times. J is TRBJ1-6 and V is TRBV11-3, with D possibly TRBD1 on 5 matching bases. This CDR3 has 15 residues. Per germline, CDR1 SGHNT and CDR2 YENEEA. The V end lost 3 bases, the J end lost 3 bases, and 9 bases lay between the germline ends. Here the CDR3 DNA reads TGTGCCAGCAGCTTGGGGACCGTCTATAATTCACCCCTCCACTTT. As protein: CASSLGTVYNSPLHF.

This clonotype has more than one count but fewer than ten. This CDR3 reads CASSQKWGGSYEQYF. In DNA form, the CDR3 reads TGCGCCAGCAGCCAGAAATGGGGGGGCTCCTACGAGCAGTACTTC. The genes are TRBV4-3 and TRBJ2-7; TRBD2 matches 7 bases. Germline V CDR1 and CDR2: LGHNA, YSLEER. With 3 bases clipped from V and 0 bases from J, the junction kept 5 bases outside the gene matches. The CDR3 has 15 amino acids.

The chain uses TRBV15 and TRBJ1-3; the match to TRBD1 covers 11 bases. Per the germline V gene, CDR1 is LNHNV and CDR2 is YYDKDF (reference sequence). The length of the CDR3 is 15 residues. Trimming took 7 bases from V and 4 from J; bases not matched to a gene: 6. The CDR3 is CATTVDRGHGNTIYF. DNA for the CDR3: TGTGCCACCACCGTGGACAGGGGGCACGGAAACACCATATATTTT.

This clonotype was found a few times. The V and J genes are TRBV6-2 or TRBV6-3 and TRBJ2-7; TRBD2 matches 13 bases. Germline CDR1 and CDR2: MNHEY and SVGEGT. Losses at the gene ends were 1 base for V and 5 bases for J; bases not matched to a gene: 5. The CDR3 is made up of 16 amino acids. Written as DNA, the CDR3 is TGTGCCAGCAGTTACTGGGGGACTAGCGGGATCGACGAGCAGTACTTC. Translated: CASSYWGTSGIDEQYF.

Only a few counts were recorded for this clonotype. The rearrangement links TRBV3-1 to TRBJ2-7; 14 bases match TRBD2. The CDR3 length is 16 residues. Germline V lookup: CDR1 LGHDT, CDR2 YNNKEL (reference sequence). J lost 1 base, V lost 1 base, and 0 bases had no gene match. The CDR3 DNA sequence: TGTGCCAGCAGCCAAGGGACTAGCGGGGGGTCCTACGAGCAGTACTTC. Translating gives CASSQGTSGGSYEQYF.

The chain recombines TRBV5-1 with TRBJ1-1; 11 nucleotides line up with TRBD1. The CDR3 loop spans 17 amino acids. CDR1 and CDR2 from the germline V gene are SGHRS and YFSETQ. Germline trimming cut 2 bases from V and 3 bases from J; bases unmatched to any gene: 9. In DNA, the CDR3 is TGCGCCAGCAGCTTCGACAGGACAGGGGGCGGTCACACTGAAGCTTTCTTT. As protein: CASSFDRTGGGHTEAFF.

The V gene is TRBV12-3 or TRBV12-4, the J gene TRBJ2-5; 9 nucleotides agree with TRBD2. The CDR3 spans 16 residues. V lost 7 bases and J lost 4; bases outside the gene matches: 13. This CDR3 reads CASTLGRRGGPETQYF. CDR3 nucleotide sequence: TGTGCCAGCACCCTAGGGCGGCGGGGGGGCCCAGAGACCCAGTACTTC.

This clonotype has just a few counts. The rearrangement joins TRBV2 to TRBJ1-5; 8 nucleotides match TRBD1. The CDR3 has 18 amino acids. V trimming: 6 bases; J trimming: 6 bases; junction bases outside the gene matches: 19. Germline V gives CDR1 SNHLY, CDR2 FYNNEI. In DNA, the CDR3 is TGTGCCAGCAGACCCAAACCCGAGGACAGGGCCCTCAGTCAGCCCCAGCATTTT. Protein sequence: CASRPKPEDRALSQPQHF. Complete variable domain (other parts from reference TRBV2 and TRBJ1-5): EPEVTQTPSHQVTQMGQEVILRCVPISNHLYFYWYRQILGQKVEFLVSFYNNEISEKSEIFDDQFSVERPDGSNFTLKIRSTKLEDSAMYFCASRPKPEDRALSQPQHFGDGTRLSIL.

This clonotype has a count of ten or more. The J gene is TRBJ2-2, the V gene TRBV7-9; the D gene is possibly TRBD1 (5 bases). Trimming removed 1 base at V and 4 bases at J, with 10 bases between. This CDR3 spans 15 amino acids. The germline gives CDR1 SEHNR, CDR2 FQNEAQ (reference sequence). As DNA, the CDR3 is TGTGCCAGCAGCTTAGAAGCAGGGCCCACCGGGGAGCTGTTTTTT. It encodes CASSLEAGPTGELFF.

The chain joins TRBV18 to TRBJ2-7; D remains ambiguous. There are 15 residues in the CDR3. In germline, CDR1 is KGHSH, CDR2 LQKENI. V was clipped by 4 bases and J by 0 bases, with 13 bases between them. Written as DNA, the CDR3 is TGTGCCAGCTCACAAGAGTGGAGCAGCTCCTACGAGCAGTACTTC. It codes for CASSQEWSSSYEQYF. Complete variable domain (other parts from reference TRBV18 and TRBJ2-7): NAGVMQNPRHLVRRRGQEARLRCSPMKGHSHVYWYRQLPEEGLKFMVYLQKENIIDESGMPKERFSAEFPKEGPSILRIQQVVRGDSAAYFCASSQEWSSSYEQYFGPGTRLTVT.

The genes are TRBV7-6 and TRBJ2-7; tentative D call: TRBD1 (6 bases). The V end lost 8 bases, the J end lost 0 bases, and 11 bases lay between the germline ends. The germline V gene encodes CDR1 SGHVS and CDR2 FNYEAQ. The CDR3 extends over 13 amino acids. The CDR3 nucleotides read TGTGCCAGCGGAGACAGGAACTCCTACGAGCAGTACTTC. It encodes CASGDRNSYEQYF.

The chain is built from TRBV7-8 and TRBJ2-5, with D hard to call. The CDR3 is made up of 13 amino acids. Germline V gene lookup returns CDR1 SGHVS and CDR2 FQNEAQ. Trimming pared 5 bases from V and 5 bases from J, leaving 12 bases between. This chain's CDR3 is CASSLDLMETQYF. The CDR3 DNA sequence: TGTGCCAGCAGCCTGGACCTTATGGAGACCCAGTACTTC.

This chain uses TRBV7-9 with TRBJ1-2; 8 bases line up with TRBD1. CDR1 is SEHNR and CDR2 is FQNEAQ in the germline V gene (reference sequence). V lost 6 bases to trimming and J lost 3 bases; unmatched junction nucleotides: 9. The CDR3 covers 15 residues. CDR3 bases: TGTGCCAGCAGTTCTACCCCGACAGGGGACTATGGCTACACCTTC. This gives the protein CASSSTPTGDYGYTF.

The gene calls are TRBV7-3 and TRBJ2-1, with 10 bases fitting TRBD2. Germline V CDR1 and CDR2: SGHTA, FQGTGA. V was clipped by 5 bases and J by 0 bases; unmatched bases: 7. This CDR3 is built from 17 residues. The CDR3 is CASSRLAGASSYNEQFF. The CDR3 region has the DNA TGTGCCAGCAGCCGTCTAGCGGGGGCCAGCTCCTACAATGAGCAGTTCTTC.

This rearrangement joins TRBV5-4 to TRBJ2-7, with a tentative D call TRBD1 (6 bases). Per germline, CDR1 SGHNT and CDR2 YYREEE (reference sequence). With 3 bases removed from V and 5 bases from J, the gap between germline ends came to 12 bases. The CDR3 has 13 amino acids. The CDR3 here is CASSSDRLHEQYF. The DNA of the CDR3 is TGTGCCAGCAGCTCCGACAGGCTACACGAGCAGTACTTC.